This T cell receptor (beta chain) was recorded in a study of shared clonotypes between healthy human individuals. Comments on this clone: Its antigen remains unidentified.

CDR3 length: 13 residues. Germline V gene sequence: CDR1 SGHNT, CDR2 YYREEE (reference sequence). V was shortened by 3 bases and J by 2 bases, with 3 bases between the two germline ends. TCRdb keeps only in-frame clones here, not all; method: immunoSEQ multiplex PCR. The sample has more than 150,000 clones, 65% to 70% seen once; the top ten hold about 9.4%. Study results and caveats: Naive subsets tended to show greater estimated richness than memory subsets.

The sample comprised memory CD4+ T cells sorted from blood. Subset given: CD45RA-negative fraction. The receptor was isolated from a man aged 25-45 years in good health. The chain has TRBV5-4 and TRBJ2-6; D remains unclear. CDR3 sequence: CASSSAGANVLTF. CDR3 bases: TGTGCCAGCAGCTCTGCTGGGGCCAACGTCCTGACTTTC.